This is a list of T cell receptor beta chains from one sample in a study of T-cell memory formation after mild COVID-19. Via MiXCR, TCRdb re-called the 5' RACE reads, giving one row per CDR3 protein. The repertoire includes hundreds of thousands of distinct CDR3 sequences, 15% to 20% of them detected once, and 12% sits in the top ten. The sequenced material came from PBMCs or a T cell subset sorted from them (not recorded which). These receptors all stem from an adult woman who had mild COVID-19 (a few samples of this study predate the infection). Cell type and time point are not known. The CDR3 runs from the conserved cysteine through the conserved F or W. A D gene is named only where the DNA matches it firmly. A clone size is listed for some rows: how often the clone was seen (once, few, many), or a class if it is expanded.

length: 15
J: TRBJ1-5
V: TRBV20-1
size: -
D: -
CDR3: CSASRGAYSNQPQHF
DNA: TGCAGTGCTAGTCGGGGGGCTTATAGCAATCAGCCCCAGCATTTT

length: 14
J: TRBJ2-4
V: TRBV27
size: -
D: -
CDR3: CASSSIEAKNIQYF
DNA: TGTGCCAGCAGTTCGATAGAAGCCAAAAACATTCAGTACTTC

length: 13
J: TRBJ1-1
V: TRBV20-1
size: -
D: -
CDR3: CSASMGRDTEAFF
DNA: TGCAGTGCTAGCATGGGGAGGGACACTGAAGCTTTCTTT

length: 14
J: TRBJ1-5
V: TRBV6-2/TRBV6-3
size: -
D: TRBD1
CDR3: CASRTDRVNQPQHF
DNA: TGTGCCAGCAGAACTGACAGGGTCAATCAGCCCCAGCATTTT

length: 16
J: TRBJ2-2
V: TRBV4-1
size: few
D: TRBD2
CDR3: CASSRGEVAGTGELFF
DNA: TGCGCCAGCAGCCGCGGGGAGGTAGCGGGCACCGGGGAGCTGTTTTTT

length: 15
J: TRBJ2-7
V: TRBV24-1
size: -
D: -
CDR3: CATSDGGLHRYEQYF
DNA: TGTGCCACCAGTGATGGGGGCCTGCACCGCTACGAGCAGTACTTC

length: 15
J: TRBJ2-1
V: TRBV20-1
size: few
D: TRBD2
CDR3: CSARPSGRRTNEQFF
DNA: TGCAGTGCTAGGCCTAGCGGGAGGAGAACCAATGAGCAGTTCTTC

length: 16
J: TRBJ1-3
V: TRBV4-2
size: -
D: -
CDR3: CASSQEGSSSGNTIYF
DNA: TGTGCCAGCAGCCAAGAAGGCTCCTCCTCTGGAAACACCATATATTTT

length: 18
J: TRBJ2-1
V: TRBV25-1
size: -
D: TRBD2
CDR3: CASMGALAGGPVWNEQFF
DNA: TGTGCCAGCATGGGCGCACTAGCGGGGGGGCCAGTGTGGAATGAGCAGTTCTTC

length: 14
J: TRBJ2-3
V: TRBV7-2
size: many
D: -
CDR3: CASSSGTFTDTQYF
DNA: TGTGCCAGCAGCTCCGGGACATTCACAGATACGCAGTATTTT

length: 17
J: TRBJ1-5
V: TRBV19
size: -
D: -
CDR3: CASSTDPWGGVNQPQHF
DNA: TGTGCCAGTAGTACCGACCCTTGGGGAGGGGTCAATCAGCCCCAGCATTTT

length: 19
J: TRBJ2-1
V: TRBV7-8
size: -
D: TRBD2
CDR3: CASSPGLAGGFGSYNEQFF
DNA: TGTGCCAGCAGCCCCGGACTAGCGGGGGGCTTTGGCTCCTACAATGAGCAGTTCTTC

length: 12
J: TRBJ2-1
V: TRBV29-1
size: few
D: -
CDR3: CSVVGVYNEQFF
DNA: TGCAGCGTTGTGGGGGTATACAATGAGCAGTTCTTC

length: 19
J: TRBJ2-2
V: TRBV5-1
size: -
D: TRBD2
CDR3: CASSPLTSGVPDDTGELFF
DNA: TGCGCCAGCAGCCCGCTGACTAGCGGGGTGCCCGATGACACCGGGGAGCTGTTTTTT

length: 15
J: TRBJ2-1
V: TRBV11-3
size: few
D: -
CDR3: CASRGSLGNYNEQFF
DNA: TGTGCCAGCCGGGGCTCCCTGGGCAACTACAATGAGCAGTTCTTC

length: 18
J: TRBJ2-3
V: TRBV21-1
size: few
D: -
CDR3: CASSKGAREGQPVDTQYF
DNA: TGTGCCAGCAGCAAAGGAGCGCGGGAGGGTCAACCGGTAGATACGCAGTATTTT

length: 16
J: TRBJ1-4
V: TRBV7-8
size: once
D: -
CDR3: CASSPYGAIKSEKLFF
DNA: TGTGCCAGCAGCCCATACGGGGCCATTAAGAGCGAAAAACTGTTTTTT

length: 14
J: TRBJ1-1
V: TRBV9
size: -
D: -
CDR3: CASSVTNLGGHPAF
DNA: TGTGCCAGCAGCGTAACAAATCTCGGGGGGCACCCCGCCTTT

length: 14
J: TRBJ2-7
V: TRBV5-1
size: -
D: -
CDR3: CASSLGQPSYEQYF
DNA: TGTGCCAGCAGCTTAGGGCAGCCGTCCTACGAGCAGTACTTC

length: 16
J: TRBJ2-4
V: TRBV25-1
size: many
D: TRBD2
CDR3: CASSRGGIRAKNIQYF
DNA: TGTGCCAGCAGTCGGGGGGGCATCCGAGCCAAAAACATTCAGTACTTC

length: 14
J: TRBJ2-1
V: TRBV5-1
size: -
D: -
CDR3: CASSASRNYNEQFF
DNA: TGCGCCAGCAGCGCTAGCCGAAACTACAATGAGCAGTTCTTC

length: 16
J: TRBJ2-5
V: TRBV7-2
size: -
D: TRBD2
CDR3: CASSHGLAGPQETQYF
DNA: TGTGCCAGCAGCCACGGACTAGCGGGCCCCCAAGAGACCCAGTACTTC

length: 16
J: TRBJ1-1
V: TRBV3-1
size: -
D: TRBD1
CDR3: CASSQGLGQGNTEAFF
DNA: TGTGCCAGCAGCCAAGGACTCGGACAGGGTAATACTGAAGCTTTCTTT

length: 13
J: TRBJ1-2
V: TRBV12-3/TRBV12-4
size: -
D: -
CDR3: CASSFAGGNGYTF
DNA: TGTGCCAGCAGTTTTGCGGGGGGCAATGGCTACACCTTC

length: 13
J: TRBJ2-7
V: TRBV9
size: few
D: TRBD1
CDR3: CASSAGTGPEQYF
DNA: TGTGCCAGCAGCGCCGGGACAGGCCCCGAGCAGTACTTC

length: 13
J: TRBJ2-7
V: TRBV27
size: -
D: -
CDR3: CASGRTVSYEQYF
DNA: TGTGCCAGCGGGAGGACGGTTTCCTACGAGCAGTACTTC

length: 12
J: TRBJ2-7
V: TRBV20-1
size: few
D: -
CDR3: CSAEGSSYEQYF
DNA: TGCAGTGCTGAAGGATCGTCCTACGAGCAGTACTTC

length: 9
J: TRBJ2-1
V: TRBV6-1
size: -
D: -
CDR3: CASSDWGSF
DNA: TGTGCCAGCAGTGATTGGGGGTCCTTC

length: 12
J: TRBJ2-1
V: TRBV12-3/TRBV12-4
size: -
D: TRBD2
CDR3: CASRNGGGEQFF
DNA: TGTGCCAGCAGGAACGGGGGAGGGGAGCAGTTCTTC

length: 16
J: TRBJ2-7
V: TRBV29-1
size: few
D: TRBD2
CDR3: CSVVTSGGASGYEQYF
DNA: TGCAGCGTTGTTACTAGCGGGGGGGCCTCGGGGTACGAGCAGTACTTC

length: 15
J: TRBJ2-7
V: TRBV7-2
size: -
D: -
CDR3: CASSLGGTSPREQYF
DNA: TGTGCCAGCAGCTTAGGGGGGACCTCTCCGCGGGAGCAGTACTTC

length: 20
J: TRBJ2-1
V: TRBV6-5
size: -
D: TRBD1
CDR3: CASSYLLSGTGGRSYNEQFF
DNA: TGTGCCAGCAGTTACCTCCTGTCCGGGACAGGGGGCAGGTCCTACAATGAGCAGTTCTTC

length: 10
J: TRBJ2-1
V: TRBV10-3
size: -
D: -
CDR3: CAFEGYEQFF
DNA: TGTGCCTTCGAGGGGTATGAGCAGTTCTTC

length: 16
J: TRBJ2-2
V: TRBV24-1
size: -
D: TRBD2
CDR3: CATSESGTSFLGELFF
DNA: TGTGCCACCAGTGAGTCCGGGACTAGCTTCTTAGGGGAGCTGTTTTTT

length: 15
J: TRBJ1-4
V: TRBV5-5
size: -
D: -
CDR3: CASSLGSSPNEKLFF
DNA: TGTGCCAGCAGCTTGGGGTCTAGTCCGAATGAAAAACTGTTTTTT

length: 12
J: TRBJ2-1
V: TRBV20-1
size: once
D: -
CDR3: CSAGDSLREQFF
DNA: TGCAGTGCAGGGGACTCCCTCCGGGAGCAGTTCTTC

length: 15
J: TRBJ2-4
V: TRBV18
size: few
D: TRBD2
CDR3: CASSTTLAEKNIQYF
DNA: TGTGCCAGCTCAACCACACTAGCGGAAAAAAACATTCAGTACTTC

length: 14
J: TRBJ2-1
V: TRBV20-1
size: few
D: -
CDR3: CSASPGSGGNEQFF
DNA: TGCAGTGCCAGTCCTGGGTCAGGAGGCAATGAGCAGTTCTTC

length: 15
J: TRBJ2-2
V: TRBV9
size: few
D: -
CDR3: CASSVGIANTGELFF
DNA: TGTGCCAGCAGCGTAGGGATCGCGAACACCGGGGAGCTGTTTTTT

length: 16
J: TRBJ1-1
V: TRBV7-9
size: few
D: -
CDR3: CASSLLKWAMNTEAFF
DNA: TGTGCCAGCAGCCTCTTAAAGTGGGCCATGAACACTGAAGCTTTCTTT

length: 16
J: TRBJ2-4
V: TRBV27
size: many
D: -
CDR3: CASSSSGVGAKNIQYF
DNA: TGTGCCAGCAGCTCTTCAGGGGTTGGGGCCAAAAACATTCAGTACTTC